Each of the 30 T cell receptor beta chains below was sequenced from the same sample in a study of OX40 agonist ivuxolimab in advanced cancers. Clones were read by immunoSEQ multiplex PCR, and TCRdb kept only the in-frame ones, dropping some. The sample has about 56,000 clones, nearly 95% seen once. The sample in question was CD4+ or CD8+ T cells sorted from blood, obtained in a trial of the OX40 agonist ivuxolimab. The source is an adult with an advanced solid tumor such as melanoma, head and neck, liver or kidney cancer.

The genes are TRBV6-5 and TRBJ2-3, with D unresolved. V lost 0 bases, J lost 5 bases, and 9 bases lay in between. This CDR3 is 14 amino acids long. CDR1 is MNHEY, CDR2 SVGAGI, per germline. The CDR3 region is CASSYSLARDTQYF. CDR3 nucleotides: TGTGCCAGCAGTTACTCTTTAGCAAGAGATACGCAGTATTTT.

The chain couples TRBV9 to TRBJ1-3; 8 positions agree with TRBD1. The CDR3 is made up of 15 amino acids. Germline lookup yields CDR1 SGDLS and CDR2 YYNGEE. V was pared by 1 base and J by 2 bases, with 2 bases of the junction left unmatched. The CDR3 here is CASSVTTGAGNTIYF. Written as DNA, the CDR3 is TGTGCCAGCAGCGTAACGACAGGGGCTGGAAACACCATATATTTT.

CDR3 sequence (DNA): TGTGCCAGCAGCTTCACTAGCGGGAGGGGAACAGATACGCAGTATTTT. This sequence encodes CASSFTSGRGTDTQYF. This sequence joins TRBV7-8 and TRBJ2-3; the match to TRBD2 covers 13 bases. Trimming removed 3 bases from V and 3 bases from J; junction bases left unmatched: 3. Germline V gene data show CDR1 as SGHVS and CDR2 as FQNEAQ. The CDR3 sequence is 16 residues long.

The chain uses TRBV4-3 and TRBJ2-1; maybe TRBD2 (6 bases). Germline V gene sequence: CDR1 LGHNA, CDR2 YSLEER. Trimming shortened V by 0 bases and J by 0 bases, and 9 bases separated the two germline ends. The length of the CDR3 is 16 residues. Here the CDR3 reads CASSQDDGSSYNEQFF. The CDR3 DNA is TGCGCCAGCAGCCAAGATGACGGGAGCTCCTACAATGAGCAGTTCTTC.

V gene TRBV7-9 combines with J gene TRBJ1-5; D is undetermined. In germline, CDR1 is SEHNR, CDR2 FQNEAQ (reference sequence). Trimming took off 1 base at V and 4 bases at J, with 2 bases between the two ends. The CDR3 runs to 12 residues. CDR3 residues: CASSLVNQPQHF. As DNA, the CDR3 is TGTGCCAGCAGCTTAGTGAATCAGCCCCAGCATTTT.

The CDR3 DNA follows: TGTGCCAGCAGGCCCGGCCAGAACTATGGCTACACCTTC. This encodes CASRPGQNYGYTF. The V call is TRBV27, the J call TRBJ1-2; unclear D gene. Trimming pared 6 bases from V and 2 bases from J, leaving 10 bases between. Germline CDR1 is MNHEY and CDR2 is SMNVEV (reference sequence). The CDR3 has 13 residues.

The chain combines TRBV4-2 with TRBJ2-7; a weak D match, TRBD1 (5 bases). This CDR3 contains 14 residues. Trimming cost V 1 base and J 5 bases, with 12 bases left between them. Germline-derived CDR1 and CDR2 are LGHNA and YNFKEQ. The CDR3 region is CASSQVGAPHEQYF. As DNA, the CDR3 is TGTGCCAGCAGCCAAGTAGGGGCCCCGCACGAGCAGTACTTC.

V usage is TRBV28 and J usage is TRBJ2-7, with D possibly matching TRBD2 (6 bases). CDR3 size: 14 residues. Trimming cost V 9 bases and J 5 bases, with 20 bases left between them. Germline CDR1 MDHEN, CDR2 SYDVKM. CDR3 amino acids: CASLRDPGGDEQYF. The DNA of the CDR3 is TGTGCCAGTCTCCGGGACCCAGGCGGGGACGAGCAGTACTTC.

The chain recombines TRBV7-8 with TRBJ1-1, with D tentatively TRBD1 (6 bases). The germline V gene has CDR1 SGHVS and CDR2 FQNEAQ. Trimming stripped 1 base from V and 5 bases from J, with 14 bases between. The CDR3 has 15 residues. CDR3 in amino acids: CASSLVSGAVTEAFF. CDR3 nucleotides: TGTGCCAGCAGCTTAGTATCGGGGGCTGTGACTGAAGCTTTCTTT.

The chain carries TRBV19 and TRBJ2-2, with D unresolved. The CDR3 is made up of 14 amino acids. V gave up 10 bases and J gave up 5 bases, with 17 bases separating them. The germline CDR1 and CDR2 sequences are LNHDA and SQIVND (reference sequence). This CDR3 is CATSTGQGTGELFF. In DNA form, the CDR3 reads TGTGCCACCTCCACGGGCCAAGGTACCGGGGAGCTGTTTTTT.

The V call is TRBV29-1, the J call TRBJ1-1, with 8 bases aligning to TRBD1. Germline CDR1 is SQVTM and CDR2 is ANQGSEA. V dropped 4 bases and J dropped 3; count of bases not matched to a gene: 7. CDR3 length: 14 amino acids. Written as DNA, the CDR3 is TGCAGCGTTGGGCAGGGGGCGGATCACACTGAAGCTTTCTTT. Translated: CSVGQGADHTEAFF. Based on the CDR3 plus reference TRBV29-1 and TRBJ1-1, the full variable domain is SAVISQKPSRDICQRGTSLTIQCQVDSQVTMMFWYRQQPGQSLTLIATANQGSEATYESGFVIDKFPISRPNLTFSTLTVSNMSPEDSSIYLCSVGQGADHTEAFFGQGTRLTVV.

The J gene is TRBJ1-5, the V gene TRBV11-3, with D tentatively TRBD1 (6 bases). CDR1 is SGHNT, CDR2 YENEEA, per germline. The CDR3 covers 16 residues. V lost 3 bases, J lost 3 bases, and 15 bases lay in between. The CDR3 protein is CASSFRGGSTNQPQHF. CDR3 in DNA: TGTGCCAGCAGCTTTAGGGGGGGGTCAACCAATCAGCCCCAGCATTTT.

The chain carries TRBV4-1 and TRBJ2-2, with TRBD2 as a possible D gene (5 bases). Germline V gene data show CDR1 as MGHRA and CDR2 as YSYEKL. CDR3 length: 14 amino acids. Trimming removed 1 base from V and 5 bases from J, with 8 bases in between. CDR3 in amino acids: CASSQGAETGELFF. For the CDR3, the DNA is TGCGCCAGCAGCCAAGGAGCGGAGACCGGGGAGCTGTTTTTT.

CDR3 in amino acids: CASSATPTANYGYTF. Here the CDR3 DNA reads TGTGCCAGCAGCGCTACCCCGACCGCGAACTATGGCTACACCTTC. The chain links TRBV28 to TRBJ1-2; D is undetermined. Trimming stripped 6 bases from V and 2 bases from J, with 16 bases between. The CDR3 contains 15 residues. Germline CDR1 MDHEN, CDR2 SYDVKM.

The chain employs TRBV28 and TRBJ2-1; 10 nucleotides agree with TRBD2. The V gene end was trimmed by 6 bases and the J gene end by 9 bases; junction bases not matched to a gene: 14. Germline-derived CDR1 and CDR2 are MDHEN and SYDVKM. This CDR3 is built from 16 residues. In nucleotides, the CDR3 is TGTGCCAGCAGCCCGAACAGGGGACTAGCGACCGGTGAGCAGTTCTTC. It translates to CASSPNRGLATGEQFF.

J is TRBJ2-1 and V is TRBV19; no clear D. The CDR3 contains 13 residues. Germline V gene lookup returns CDR1 LNHDA and CDR2 SQIVND (reference sequence). V shed 3 bases and J shed 7 bases, with 10 bases lying between them. Here the CDR3 DNA reads TGTGCCAGTAGTATGGGTCCCCAGAATGAGCAGTTCTTC. Protein product: CASSMGPQNEQFF. Combining the CDR3 with reference TRBV19 and TRBJ2-1 gives the whole variable domain DGGITQSPKYLFRKEGQNVTLSCEQNLNHDAMYWYRQDPGQGLRLIYYSQIVNDFQKGDIAEGYSVSREKKESFPLTVTSAQKNPTAFYLCASSMGPQNEQFFGPGTRLTVL.

The chain has TRBV4-1 and TRBJ2-7, with TRBD2 matching over 10 bases. Germline V gene lookup returns CDR1 MGHRA and CDR2 YSYEKL. With 7 bases clipped from V and 5 bases from J, the junction kept 14 bases outside the gene matches. The CDR3 covers 16 residues. For the CDR3, the DNA is TGCGCCAGCAAGCCTTCACCGGGACTAGCGATACACGAGCAGTACTTC. The encoded protein is CASKPSPGLAIHEQYF.

This clone was picked up one time. The V and J genes are TRBV7-6 and TRBJ1-1; possible D gene TRBD1, 5 bases. The CDR3 totals 12 residues. Trimming stripped 9 bases from V and 1 base from J, with 9 bases between. CDR1 is SGHVS and CDR2 is FNYEAQ in the germline V gene. The CDR3 reads CASRGGNTEAFF. Written as DNA, the CDR3 is TGTGCCAGTCGTGGGGGGAACACTGAAGCTTTCTTT.

This clone was counted a single time. The chain uses TRBV6-5 and TRBJ2-5, with D unclear. The ends were cut back, 8 bases at V and 0 bases at J, with 7 bases in the middle. Germline CDR1 and CDR2: MNHEY and SVGAGI. The CDR3 length is 12 residues. In DNA form, the CDR3 reads TGTGCCAGCTGGGCGGACCAAGAGACCCAGTACTTC. It translates to CASWADQETQYF.

The rearrangement links TRBV30 to TRBJ2-1; no definite D call. V dropped 7 bases and J dropped 0 bases, with 13 bases sitting between them. Germline V CDR1 and CDR2: GTSNPN, SVGIG (reference sequence). The CDR3 length is 14 residues. For the CDR3, the DNA is TGTGCCTCCCAGGACCCCAGCTCCTACAATGAGCAGTTCTTC. It specifies CASQDPSSYNEQFF.

The CDR3 spells CASSTTSGRVDEQFF. The CDR3 DNA is TGTGCCAGCAGTACTACTAGCGGGCGGGTCGATGAGCAGTTCTTC. This chain connects TRBV6-6 to TRBJ2-1; TRBD2 aligns across 9 bases. Germline V CDR1 and CDR2: MNHNY, SVGAGI (reference sequence). The CDR3 is 15 residues long. The junction had 10 bases not matched to a gene; V was cut back by 5 bases and J by 8 bases.

This sequence joins TRBV7-3 and TRBJ2-7, with TRBD2 identical over 9 bases. Germline lookup yields CDR1 SGHTA and CDR2 FQGTGA. V dropped 3 bases and J dropped 2; count of bases not matched to a gene: 5. The CDR3 is 15 amino acids. The CDR3 nucleotides are TGTGCCAGCAGCTTGGCGGGGGGGGCGGCCTACGAGCAGTACTTC. Amino acids: CASSLAGGAAYEQYF.

This clone was detected once. V usage is TRBV30 and J usage is TRBJ2-5; 10 bases match TRBD1. The trim removed 1 base at V and 2 bases at J, leaving 4 bases unmatched. CDR1 and CDR2 (germline): GTSNPN, SVGIG (reference sequence). This CDR3 has 15 amino acids. The CDR3 protein is CAWSGTGGGQETQYF. CDR3 DNA sequence: TGTGCCTGGAGTGGGACAGGGGGAGGTCAAGAGACCCAGTACTTC.

The V gene is TRBV4-3, the J gene TRBJ1-1; the D gene is possibly TRBD1 (5 bases). CDR3 size: 16 residues. Germline values: CDR1 LGHNA, CDR2 YSLEER. The germline V and J ends were trimmed by 3 bases and 1 base, with 15 bases remaining between them. The CDR3 bases are TGCGCCAGCAGCCAGAGATGGGGGGACGGGAACACTGAAGCTTTCTTT. Translation gives CASSQRWGDGNTEAFF.

The V gene is TRBV15, the J gene TRBJ1-5; D may be TRBD1 (5 bases). V was trimmed by 1 base and J by 0 bases, leaving 7 bases between them. The CDR3 spans 15 residues. In germline, CDR1 is LNHNV, CDR2 YYDKDF (reference sequence). In DNA form, the CDR3 reads TGTGCCACCAGCAGAGGGACATTTAGCAATCAGCCCCAGCATTTT. Translated, it gives CATSRGTFSNQPQHF.

This chain uses TRBV19 with TRBJ1-4, with a tentative D call TRBD1 (5 bases). This CDR3 is built from 12 residues. Germline V gene lookup returns CDR1 LNHDA and CDR2 SQIVND (reference sequence). V lost 6 bases, J lost 7 bases, and 9 bases lay in between. The CDR3 loop reads CASRGRGEKLFF. In nucleotides, the CDR3 is TGTGCCAGTAGGGGGCGTGGTGAAAAACTGTTTTTT.

The rearrangement uses TRBV30 and TRBJ1-5, with D possibly matching TRBD1 (5 bases). The CDR3 extends over 12 amino acids. CDR1 and CDR2 from the germline V gene are GTSNPN and SVGIG (reference sequence). The V end was cut by 5 bases, the J end by 3 bases, with 8 bases between. Here the CDR3 reads CAWETANQPQHF. CDR3 nucleotides: TGTGCCTGGGAGACAGCCAATCAGCCCCAGCATTTT.

This chain joins TRBV5-6 and TRBJ2-1; 16 bases line up with TRBD2. This CDR3 is built from 15 residues. V dropped 4 bases and J dropped 9; count of bases not matched to a gene: 4. Germline CDR1 is SGHDT and CDR2 is YYEEEE. The CDR3 DNA is TGTGCCAGCAGCCCCGGGACTAGCGGGAGGGGTGAGCAGTTCTTC. This gives the protein CASSPGTSGRGEQFF.

The chain links TRBV5-5 to TRBJ1-1; no clear D. This CDR3 comprises 14 residues. Trimming took 0 bases from V and 8 from J, leaving 14 bases between them. Germline V gene data show CDR1 as SGHKS and CDR2 as YYEKEE (reference sequence). The CDR3 DNA follows: TGTGCCAGCAGCTTGGGAGAGGGCGGACCGGAAGCTTTCTTT. This encodes CASSLGEGGPEAFF.

This clone was seen just once. The V call is TRBV7-9, the J call TRBJ2-3; D might be TRBD1 or TRBD2, each matching 5 bases. Germline CDR1 and CDR2: SEHNR and FQNEAQ (reference sequence). The CDR3 is made up of 16 amino acids. The V end lost 5 bases, the J end lost 3 bases, and 18 bases lay between the germline ends. The CDR3 region is CASSTNEGNGTDTQYF. The DNA for the CDR3 is TGTGCCAGCAGCACTAATGAGGGGAACGGGACAGATACGCAGTATTTT.